This T cell receptor (beta chain) was recorded in a study of response to subunit inactivated influenza vaccine. This clonotype was observed a few times. The CDR3 loop spans 18 amino acids. Germline V gene sequence: CDR1 LGHNA, CDR2 YNFKEQ. Trimming shortened V by 0 bases and J by 5 bases, and 20 bases separated the two germline ends. TCRdb ran MiXCR on the RT-PCR reads and lists one entry per CDR3 protein. The table has about 620,000 distinct CDR3 sequences, about 12% seen once; the top ten hold 10%. The specimen was PBMCs from blood, collected on the day of vaccination. The clonotype originates from a man aged 50-59 years who received an inactivated influenza vaccine. This chain connects TRBV4-2 to TRBJ2-1; D perhaps matches TRBD2 (6 bases). The DNA of the CDR3 is TGTGCCAGCAGCCAAGACTCGCGAGCTAGCGCGGCCCACAATGAGCAGTTCTTC. Translation gives CASSQDSRASAAHNEQFF.